One T cell receptor (beta chain) is described in this entry. These data come from a study of OX40 agonist ivuxolimab in advanced cancers. Study-wide context: Each patient was given ivuxolimab into a vein every 2 weeks, at 0.01 to 10 mg/kg. It was permissible to have had prior anti-PD-1, anti-PD-L1 or anti-CTLA-4 therapy, and around 41% had some.

The CDR3 has 13 residues. Germline V lookup: CDR1 WSHSY, CDR2 SAAADI. The ends were cut back, 2 bases at V and 4 bases at J, with 8 bases in the middle. Any history of autoimmune disease or systemic immunosuppression disqualified patients. The assay was immunoSEQ multiplex PCR, and TCRdb's table has in-frame clones only and misses some. The sample shows approximately 68,000 clones, less than 95% of them seen only once. The V gene is TRBV10-2, the J gene TRBJ1-1; D unresolved. The receptor was isolated from an adult with an advanced solid tumor such as melanoma, head and neck, liver or kidney cancer. The material sequenced was CD4+ or CD8+ T cells sorted from blood, taken in a trial of the OX40 agonist ivuxolimab. In DNA, the CDR3 is TGCGCCAGCAGTGAGCAGCTGAGCACTGAAGCTTTCTTT. It yields the protein CASSEQLSTEAFF.